Shown below are 2 T cell receptor beta chains from a single sample sequenced in a study of CD8 T cells in Susac syndrome. The RNA, 0.5 to 1 ug, was put through reverse transcription using random hexamers. One entry per CDR3 protein results from TCRdb running MiXCR on the immunoSEQ multiplex PCR reads. The table has 150,000 to 200,000 distinct CDR3 sequences, over 85% seen once. Input material: CD4+ T cells from PBMCs. Receptors were obtained from a human donor in good health.

V gene TRBV29-1 combines with J gene TRBJ2-5, with 9 bases identical to TRBD1. The J segment lost 5 bases and the V segment lost 6 bases, leaving 7 bases of the junction unmatched. Germline loops: CDR1 SQVTM, CDR2 ANQGSEA. The CDR3 sequence is 13 residues long. CDR3 region: CSVDRGPQETQYF. CDR3 in DNA: TGCAGCGTGGACAGGGGCCCCCAGGAGACCCAGTACTTC.

The J gene is TRBJ2-7, the V gene TRBV7-2; 10 bases fit TRBD1. This CDR3 is 14 amino acids long. Germline V gene lookup returns CDR1 SGHTA and CDR2 FQGNSA. V lost 5 bases to trimming and J lost 3 bases; unmatched junction nucleotides: 4. This CDR3 is CASSQTGGNYEQYF. In DNA, the CDR3 is TGTGCCAGCAGCCAGACAGGGGGCAACTACGAGCAGTACTTC.